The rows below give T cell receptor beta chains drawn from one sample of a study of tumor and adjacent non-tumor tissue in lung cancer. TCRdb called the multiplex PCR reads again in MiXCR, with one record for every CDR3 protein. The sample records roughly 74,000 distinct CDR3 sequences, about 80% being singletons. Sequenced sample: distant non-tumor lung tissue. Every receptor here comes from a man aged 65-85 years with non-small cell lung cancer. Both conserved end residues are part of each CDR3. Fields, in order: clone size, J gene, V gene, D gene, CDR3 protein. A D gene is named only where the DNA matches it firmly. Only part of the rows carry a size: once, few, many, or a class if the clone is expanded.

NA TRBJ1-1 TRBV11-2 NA CTSSPPEGIYAEAFF
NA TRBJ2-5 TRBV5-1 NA CASSMLSLGLPGGEAQYF
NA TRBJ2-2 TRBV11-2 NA CASSLVGVGVGGELFF
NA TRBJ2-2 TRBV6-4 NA CASRGNTGELFF
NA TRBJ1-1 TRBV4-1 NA CASSTQGDTEAFF
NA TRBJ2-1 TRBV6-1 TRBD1 CASSRTGELDEQLF
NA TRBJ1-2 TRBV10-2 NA CASMGRGGYYGYTF
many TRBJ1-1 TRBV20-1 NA CSAREGRWNTEAFF
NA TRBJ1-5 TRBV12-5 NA CVSGLGPGVEQPQHF
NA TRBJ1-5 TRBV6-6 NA CANSYSEEQHF
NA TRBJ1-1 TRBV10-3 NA CAISELQGQATEAFF
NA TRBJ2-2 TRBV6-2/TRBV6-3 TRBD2 CASRRGSPAGELFF
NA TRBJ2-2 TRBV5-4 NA CASRSDSGELFF
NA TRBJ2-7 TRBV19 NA CASGRGPYEQYF
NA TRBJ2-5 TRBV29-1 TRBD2 CSVEFYWTSGGKQETKYF
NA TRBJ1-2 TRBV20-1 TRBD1 CSAKTGGSSSYTF
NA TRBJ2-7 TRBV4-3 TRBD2 CASSQAHNSKGLAGGSYEQYF
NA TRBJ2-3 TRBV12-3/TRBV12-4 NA CVSSFSIGNIVTDTQCF
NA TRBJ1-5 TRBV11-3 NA CASSFACNRPQHF
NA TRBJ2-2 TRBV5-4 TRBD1 CASSPPGQGFMNTGELFF
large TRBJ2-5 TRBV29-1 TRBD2 CSVEFYWTSGGKQETQYF
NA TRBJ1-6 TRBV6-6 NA CASSYSLSDRINSPLHF
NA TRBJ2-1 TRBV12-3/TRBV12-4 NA CASKDGNSYNEQFF
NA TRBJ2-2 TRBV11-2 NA CASSLVGKGVAGEMLF
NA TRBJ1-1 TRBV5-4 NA CASSTTEVALGNTEVFF
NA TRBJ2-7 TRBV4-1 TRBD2 CASSRTSAGEGDEQYF
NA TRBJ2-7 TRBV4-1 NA CTSSQDGTFAYEQYF
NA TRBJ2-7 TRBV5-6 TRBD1 CTSSSVIRDRTYEQYF
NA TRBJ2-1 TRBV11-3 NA CDSSLFQGRSYEQFF
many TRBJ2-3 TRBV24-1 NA CATSDPRGLFTDTQYF
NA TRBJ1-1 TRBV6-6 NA CASSEEGRSDTEPFF
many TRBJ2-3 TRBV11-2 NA CASRPLGGSDTQYF
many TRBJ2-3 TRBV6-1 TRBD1 CASTVTGTGGDTQYF
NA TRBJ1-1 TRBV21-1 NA CASSKLSDKATEAFF
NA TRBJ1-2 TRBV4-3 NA CASNQGAVYGYTF
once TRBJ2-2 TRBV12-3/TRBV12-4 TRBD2 CASSLYSGGYTGQLFF
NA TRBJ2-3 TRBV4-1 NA CASSQDSRSSYTDTQYF
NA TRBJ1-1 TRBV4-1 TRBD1 CASSQYEQGNTDAFF
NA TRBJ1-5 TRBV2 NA CGSSKERDTNQPQHF
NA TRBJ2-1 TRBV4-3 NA CASSIQLHNEQFF
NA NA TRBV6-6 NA CASSPDKLNQPQYF
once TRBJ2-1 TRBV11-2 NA CASSLVVGRNEQFF
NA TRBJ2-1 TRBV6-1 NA CASNWTRELDEQFF
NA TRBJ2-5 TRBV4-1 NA CASSHVLQRKETQYF
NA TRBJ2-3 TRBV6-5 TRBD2 CASRLLAGDTDTQFF
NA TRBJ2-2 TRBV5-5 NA CGSSLGVYLGELFF